This passage covers 2 T cell receptor beta chains from one sample sequenced in a study of response to subunit inactivated influenza vaccine. TCRdb passed the RT-PCR reads through MiXCR, listing each CDR3 protein once. The sample lists 650,000 to 800,000 distinct CDR3 sequences; approximately 15% were seen once. The sample in question was PBMCs from blood, obtained 14 to 15 days before vaccination. These receptors originate from a man over 45 who received an inactivated influenza vaccine.

This clonotype was seen a handful of times. V gene TRBV14 combines with J gene TRBJ2-7, with TRBD2 identical over 13 bases. The germline V gene encodes CDR1 SGHDN and CDR2 FVKESK. The CDR3 covers 16 residues. V lost 4 bases, J lost 4 bases, and 7 bases stayed unmatched. CDR3 sequence reads: CASSLGLAGALYEQYF. CDR3 nucleotide sequence: TGTGCCAGCAGCCTAGGACTAGCGGGGGCCTTGTACGAGCAGTACTTC.

The chain has TRBV5-1 and TRBJ2-2, with D possibly being TRBD1 (6 bases). The CDR3 sequence is 15 residues long. The V gene's germline CDR1 is SGHRS and CDR2 YFSETQ. The V end was cut by 6 bases, the J end by 2 bases, with 14 bases between. DNA for the CDR3: TGCGCCAGCAACCCGTCAGGGGATAACACCGGGGAGCTGTTTTTT. Amino acids: CASNPSGDNTGELFF.